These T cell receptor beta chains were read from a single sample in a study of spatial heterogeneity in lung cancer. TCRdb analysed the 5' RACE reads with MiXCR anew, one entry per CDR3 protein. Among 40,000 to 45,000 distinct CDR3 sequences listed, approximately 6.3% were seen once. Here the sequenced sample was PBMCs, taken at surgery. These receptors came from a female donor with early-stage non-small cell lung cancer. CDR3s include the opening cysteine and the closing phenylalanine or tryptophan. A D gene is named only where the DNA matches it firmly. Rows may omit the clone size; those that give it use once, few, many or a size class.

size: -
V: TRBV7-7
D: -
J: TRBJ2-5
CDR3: CASSNRQGGETQYF
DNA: TGTGCCAGCAGCAACCGACAGGGAGGAGAGACCCAGTACTTC

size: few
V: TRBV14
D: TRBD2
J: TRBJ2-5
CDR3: CASSQGLAGPETQYF
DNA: TGTGCCAGCAGCCAAGGACTAGCGGGGCCGGAGACCCAGTACTTC

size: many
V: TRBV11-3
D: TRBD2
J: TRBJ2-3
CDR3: CASSSTSADTQYF
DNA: TGTGCCAGCAGCTCGACTAGCGCAGATACGCAGTATTTT

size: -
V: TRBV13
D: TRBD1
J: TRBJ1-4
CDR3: CASSSRRAGGNEKLFF
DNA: TGTGCCAGCAGCTCCCGGCGGGCAGGGGGGAATGAAAAACTGTTTTTT

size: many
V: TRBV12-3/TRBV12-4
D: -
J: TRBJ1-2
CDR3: CASSLRRGANYGYTF
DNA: TGTGCCAGCAGTTTACGCCGTGGGGCGAACTATGGCTACACCTTC

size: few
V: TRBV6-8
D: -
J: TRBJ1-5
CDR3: CASHYPGNQPQHF
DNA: TGTGCCAGCCATTACCCGGGGAACCAGCCCCAGCATTTT

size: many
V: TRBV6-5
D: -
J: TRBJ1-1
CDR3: CASSTRARTNTEAFF
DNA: TGTGCCAGCAGTACCCGGGCCCGAACGAACACTGAAGCTTTCTTT

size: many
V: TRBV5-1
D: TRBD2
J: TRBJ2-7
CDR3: CASSPGLAGGHYEQYF
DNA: TGCGCCAGCAGCCCGGGACTAGCGGGGGGTCACTACGAGCAGTACTTC

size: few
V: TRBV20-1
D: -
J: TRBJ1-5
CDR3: CSARVHPGDFSNQPQHF
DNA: TGCAGTGCTAGAGTTCATCCCGGAGACTTTAGCAATCAGCCCCAGCATTTT

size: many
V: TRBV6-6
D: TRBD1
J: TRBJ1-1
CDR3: CASSRRGQGDTEAFF
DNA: TGTGCCAGCAGTCGGCGGGGACAGGGGGACACTGAAGCTTTCTTT

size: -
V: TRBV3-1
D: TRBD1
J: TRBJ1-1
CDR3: CASSLALQGSSEAFF
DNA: TGTGCCAGCAGCCTCGCGTTACAGGGGTCTTCTGAAGCTTTCTTT

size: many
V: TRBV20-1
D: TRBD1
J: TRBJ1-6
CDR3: CSARDDGQGRNSPLHF
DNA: TGCAGTGCTAGAGATGACGGACAGGGGAGAAATTCACCCCTCCACTTT

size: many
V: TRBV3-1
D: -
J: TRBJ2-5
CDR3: CASSQGRLQETQYF
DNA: TGTGCCAGCAGCCAGGGACGATTACAAGAGACCCAGTACTTC

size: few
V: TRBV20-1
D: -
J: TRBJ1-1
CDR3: CSARGVRDTEAFF
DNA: TGCAGTGCTAGAGGGGTAAGGGACACTGAAGCTTTCTTT

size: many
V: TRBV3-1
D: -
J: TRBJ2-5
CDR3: CASSQGTKETQYF
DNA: TGTGCCAGCAGCCAGGGTACCAAAGAGACCCAGTACTTC

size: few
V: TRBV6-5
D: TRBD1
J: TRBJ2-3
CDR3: CASTGAQGPDTQYF
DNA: TGTGCCAGTACAGGGGCGCAGGGTCCAGATACGCAGTATTTT

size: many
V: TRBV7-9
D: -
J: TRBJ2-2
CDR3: CASRPTDGLLNTGELFF
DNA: TGTGCCAGCAGACCCACCGACGGCCTTCTGAACACCGGGGAGCTGTTTTTT

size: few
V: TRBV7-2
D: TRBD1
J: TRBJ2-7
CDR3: CASRTGDEQYF
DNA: TGTGCCAGTCGGACAGGGGACGAGCAGTACTTC

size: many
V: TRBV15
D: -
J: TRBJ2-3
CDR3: CATSRVRASDTQYF
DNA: TGTGCCACCAGCAGAGTGCGAGCATCAGATACGCAGTATTTT

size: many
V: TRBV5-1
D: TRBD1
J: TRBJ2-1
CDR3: CASSPQGNHYNEQFF
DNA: TGCGCCAGCAGCCCACAGGGGAACCACTACAATGAGCAGTTCTTC

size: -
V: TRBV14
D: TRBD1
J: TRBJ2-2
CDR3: CASSQFVGTENTGELFF
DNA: TGTGCCAGCAGCCAGTTTGTCGGGACAGAAAATACCGGGGAGCTGTTTTTT

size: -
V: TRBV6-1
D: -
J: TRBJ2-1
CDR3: CASSGQVRNSYNEQFF
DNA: TGTGCCAGCAGTGGACAGGTCAGAAACTCCTACAATGAGCAGTTCTTC

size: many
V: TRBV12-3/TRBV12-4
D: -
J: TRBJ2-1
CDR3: CASRYYNEQFF
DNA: TGTGCCAGCCGTTATTACAATGAGCAGTTCTTC

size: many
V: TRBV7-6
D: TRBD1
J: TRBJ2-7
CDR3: CASSRTGDRSYEQYF
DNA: TGTGCCAGCAGCCGGACAGGGGATCGGAGCTACGAGCAGTACTTC

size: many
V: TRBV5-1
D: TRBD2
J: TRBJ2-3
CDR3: CASSSGLARWDTQYF
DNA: TGCGCCAGCAGCTCCGGACTAGCCCGTTGGGATACGCAGTATTTT

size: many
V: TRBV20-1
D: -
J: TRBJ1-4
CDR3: CSASQGNGGEKLFF
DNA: TGCAGTGCTAGTCAGGGTAATGGAGGGGAAAAACTGTTTTTT

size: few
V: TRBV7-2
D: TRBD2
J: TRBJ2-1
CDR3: CASRGSGRGNEQFF
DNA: TGTGCCAGCAGGGGCTCTGGGAGGGGCAATGAGCAGTTCTTC

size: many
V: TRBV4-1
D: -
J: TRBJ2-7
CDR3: CASSQVVGKPYEQYF
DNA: TGCGCCAGCAGCCAAGTCGTCGGAAAACCCTACGAGCAGTACTTC

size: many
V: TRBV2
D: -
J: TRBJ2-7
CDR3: CASSETLGRISYEQYF
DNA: TGTGCCAGCAGTGAAACGCTGGGCAGAATCTCCTACGAGCAGTACTTC

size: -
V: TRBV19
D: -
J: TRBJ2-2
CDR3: CASSILATRELFF
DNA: TGTGCCAGTAGTATTCTAGCTACGAGGGAGCTGTTTTTT

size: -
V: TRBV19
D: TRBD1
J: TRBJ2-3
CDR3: CASRDRGLEHSTDTQYF
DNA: TGTGCCAGTCGCGACAGGGGGCTAGAGCATAGCACAGATACGCAGTATTTT

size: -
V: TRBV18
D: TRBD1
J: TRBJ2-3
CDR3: CASRLLQGSRTDTQYF
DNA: TGTGCCAGCCGTCTCTTACAGGGGAGTAGGACAGATACGCAGTATTTT

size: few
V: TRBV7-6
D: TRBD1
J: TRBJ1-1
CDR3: CASSLATGRSTEAFF
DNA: TGTGCCAGCAGCTTAGCGACAGGGAGAAGCACTGAAGCTTTCTTT

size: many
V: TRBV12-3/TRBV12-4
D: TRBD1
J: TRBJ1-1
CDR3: CASRAGDSTGSRVSTEAFF
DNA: TGTGCCAGCAGAGCTGGGGACTCGACAGGGAGTCGAGTTAGCACTGAAGCTTTCTTT

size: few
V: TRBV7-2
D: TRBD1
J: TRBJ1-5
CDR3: CASSLDRNQPQHF
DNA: TGTGCCAGCAGCTTGGACAGGAATCAGCCCCAGCATTTT

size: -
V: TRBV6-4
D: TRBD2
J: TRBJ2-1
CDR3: CASSGGLAGENEQFF
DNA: TGTGCCAGCAGTGGAGGACTAGCGGGAGAGAATGAGCAGTTCTTC

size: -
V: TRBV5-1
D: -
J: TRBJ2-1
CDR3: CASRPTPYNEQFF
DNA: TGCGCCAGCAGACCTACCCCCTACAATGAGCAGTTCTTC

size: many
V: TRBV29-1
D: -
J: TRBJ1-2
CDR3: CSVSQGYYGYTF
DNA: TGCAGCGTTAGCCAGGGGTACTATGGCTACACCTTC

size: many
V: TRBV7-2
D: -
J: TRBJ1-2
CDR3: CASSSTGYYGYTF
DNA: TGTGCCAGCAGCTCCACAGGGTACTATGGCTACACCTTC

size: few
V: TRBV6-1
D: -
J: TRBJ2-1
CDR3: CASSAAIHNEQFF
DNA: TGTGCCAGCAGTGCAGCTATACACAATGAGCAGTTCTTC

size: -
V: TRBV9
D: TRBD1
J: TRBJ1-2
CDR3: CASSVTGVMSYGYTF
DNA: TGTGCCAGCAGCGTTACAGGGGTTATGTCCTATGGCTACACCTTC

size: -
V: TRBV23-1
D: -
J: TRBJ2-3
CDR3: CASSQPLPERGSSSDTQYF
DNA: TGCGCCAGCAGTCAACCCTTACCTGAGCGCGGATCGTCCTCGGATACGCAGTATTTT

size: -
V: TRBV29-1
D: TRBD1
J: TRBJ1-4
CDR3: CSGGQATNEKLFF
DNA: TGCAGCGGAGGACAGGCAACTAATGAAAAACTGTTTTTT

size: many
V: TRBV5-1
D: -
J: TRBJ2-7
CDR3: CASRESGAYEQYF
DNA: TGCGCCAGCAGGGAATCGGGGGCCTACGAGCAGTACTTC

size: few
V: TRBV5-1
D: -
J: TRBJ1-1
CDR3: CASSSRGDTYEAFF
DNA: TGCGCCAGCAGCTCTCGTGGGGACACCTATGAAGCTTTCTTT

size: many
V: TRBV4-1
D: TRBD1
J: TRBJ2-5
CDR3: CASSRKLGQGQETQYF
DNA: TGCGCCAGCAGCCGCAAACTCGGACAGGGCCAAGAGACCCAGTACTTC

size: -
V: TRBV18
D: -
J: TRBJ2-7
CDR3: CASSPSISSYEQYF
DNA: TGTGCCAGCTCACCATCGATTTCCTCCTACGAGCAGTACTTC

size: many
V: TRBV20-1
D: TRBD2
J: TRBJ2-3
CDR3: CSASPGGTDTQYF
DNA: TGCAGTGCTAGTCCCGGGGGGACAGATACGCAGTATTTT

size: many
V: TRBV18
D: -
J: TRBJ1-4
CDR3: CASSQWENEKLFF
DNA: TGTGCCAGCTCACAATGGGAAAATGAAAAACTGTTTTTT

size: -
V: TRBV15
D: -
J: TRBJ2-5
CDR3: CATSMDRQETQYF
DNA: TGTGCCACCAGCATGGACAGACAAGAGACCCAGTACTTC

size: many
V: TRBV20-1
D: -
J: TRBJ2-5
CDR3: CSADLKETQYF
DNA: TGCAGTGCTGACCTTAAAGAGACCCAGTACTTC